This TCR beta chain emerged from a study of T cell responses to AZD1222 COVID-19 vaccine. The study, taken as a whole, reports: Vaccine-associated CD4 TCRs spanned spike, dominant at 160-218 and 743-854. Baseline serology detected seropositivity in only a handful of AZD1222 recipients. Clonal diversity may have been underestimated, and the donors were mostly white British, with more females than males.

Concerning this clone: Its target is not known.

Assay used: immunoSEQ multiplex PCR; TCRdb lists only in-frame clones, some missing. In the table there are 120,000 to 150,000 clones, 75% to 90% of which are singletons. The CDR3 covers 14 residues. Germline V gives CDR1 SGHNT, CDR2 YENEEA. The V end lost 0 bases, the J end lost 1 base, and 6 bases lay between the germline ends. The sequence came from an adult in good health. Sequences were derived from peripheral blood, sampled on day 0 of MenACWY control vaccination. The rearrangement uses TRBV11-3 and TRBJ1-1, with no clear D. CDR3 coding DNA: TGTGCCAGCAGCTTAGATACAGCGAACACTGAAGCTTTCTTT. Translating it yields CASSLDTANTEAFF.